This T cell receptor beta chain was documented in a study of cytomegalovirus exposure and HLA in healthy donors. This clone appeared a single time. The antigen remains unidentified. CDR1 is MNHNS and CDR2 is SASEGT in the germline V gene. V lost 7 bases and J lost 0, with 10 bases in between. The CDR3 extends over 14 amino acids. Study-level findings and limits: CMV antigen specificity was confirmed in vitro for three CMV-associated chains.

The PCR contained 60 Vbeta and 13 Jbeta primers. Using immunoSEQ multiplex PCR, the repertoire was profiled, and TCRdb retains in-frame clones only, with some absent. Altogether approximately 30,000 clones are present, 35% to 55% being singletons, with the ten largest covering just under 2%. Material for sequencing was PBMCs. The rearrangement links TRBV6-1 to TRBJ2-1; the D is unclear. This receptor was identified in a woman between 45 and 65 years old in good health and CMV-seronegative. The CDR3 loop is CASTAQPSYNEQFF. The CDR3 nucleotides are TGTGCCAGCACAGCGCAGCCCTCCTACAATGAGCAGTTCTTC.